This is a list of T cell receptor beta chains from one sample in a study of neurological immune-mediated disorders. TCRdb re-analysed the 5' RACE reads in MiXCR, keeping a single row per CDR3 protein. The sample gives around 30,000 distinct CDR3 sequences, more than 4% of which show up once; around 27% is in the top ten. Sequencing was performed on CD4+ T cells from blood. Receptors were obtained from a woman aged 35 to 49 in good health. Both conserved end residues are part of each CDR3. The D gene is left open where the match is weak. Not every row has a clone size; where given, it reads once, few, many or a size class.

J gene | clone size | V gene | D gene | CDR3 protein | CDR3 DNA
TRBJ1-5 | many | TRBV20-1 | TRBD1 | CSARRDRADQPQHF | TGCAGTGCTCGCCGGGACAGGGCTGACCAGCCCCAGCATTTT
TRBJ2-5 | many | TRBV4-1 | TRBD2 | CASSQGLASGTIETQYF | TGCGCCAGCAGCCAAGGTTTGGCTAGCGGGACTATAGAGACCCAGTACTTC
TRBJ2-3 | many | TRBV11-2 | TRBD2 | CASSLDRGGTDTQYF | TGTGCCAGCAGCTTAGACCGGGGGGGCACAGATACGCAGTATTTT
TRBJ1-2 | many | TRBV6-2/TRBV6-3 | NA | CASSPDLGTPYGYTF | TGTGCCAGCAGCCCCGACCTCGGGACACCCTATGGCTACACCTTC
TRBJ2-7 | many | TRBV20-1 | TRBD1 | CSALGQGIREQYF | TGCAGTGCACTGGGACAGGGAATTCGGGAGCAGTACTTC
TRBJ2-7 | NA | TRBV6-6 | NA | CASSFGTAGEQYF | TGTGCCAGCAGTTTCGGGACGGCTGGGGAGCAGTACTTC
TRBJ1-5 | many | TRBV7-2 | NA | CASSLVEGRGQPQHF | TGTGCCAGCAGCTTAGTGGAGGGTAGGGGTCAGCCCCAGCATTTT
TRBJ2-3 | many | TRBV20-1 | NA | CSASAGTSDTQYF | TGCAGTGCTAGTGCGGGGACTTCGGATACGCAGTATTTT
TRBJ2-7 | many | TRBV11-2 | NA | CASSLGGRYEQYF | TGTGCCAGCAGCTTAGGTGGGCGCTACGAGCAGTACTTC
TRBJ1-2 | many | TRBV5-1 | NA | CASSLIPANYGYTF | TGCGCCAGCAGCTTGATCCCGGCTAACTATGGCTACACCTTC
TRBJ2-1 | many | TRBV5-1 | TRBD2 | CASSSLAGVDNEQFF | TGCGCCAGCAGCTCCCTAGCGGGAGTCGACAATGAGCAGTTCTTC
TRBJ2-7 | many | TRBV10-3 | TRBD2 | CAISVTSGGYEQYF | TGTGCCATCAGTGTTACTAGCGGGGGCTACGAGCAGTACTTC
TRBJ1-3 | many | TRBV6-2/TRBV6-3 | NA | CASSIVDTIYF | TGTGCCAGCAGTATCGTGGACACCATATATTTT
TRBJ2-5 | many | TRBV9 | NA | CASSVTTGETQYF | TGTGCCAGCAGCGTGACTACTGGGGAGACCCAGTACTTC
TRBJ2-1 | many | TRBV11-2 | TRBD2 | CASSLISGGVSYNEQFF | TGTGCCAGCAGCTTAATCAGCGGGGGCGTATCCTACAATGAGCAGTTCTTC
TRBJ1-1 | many | TRBV15 | NA | CATSRGDRSEAFF | TGTGCCACCAGCAGAGGTGACAGGTCTGAAGCTTTCTTT
TRBJ1-5 | many | TRBV7-9 | NA | CASSPDISGDQPQHF | TGTGCCAGCAGCCCAGACATCTCAGGTGATCAGCCCCAGCATTTT